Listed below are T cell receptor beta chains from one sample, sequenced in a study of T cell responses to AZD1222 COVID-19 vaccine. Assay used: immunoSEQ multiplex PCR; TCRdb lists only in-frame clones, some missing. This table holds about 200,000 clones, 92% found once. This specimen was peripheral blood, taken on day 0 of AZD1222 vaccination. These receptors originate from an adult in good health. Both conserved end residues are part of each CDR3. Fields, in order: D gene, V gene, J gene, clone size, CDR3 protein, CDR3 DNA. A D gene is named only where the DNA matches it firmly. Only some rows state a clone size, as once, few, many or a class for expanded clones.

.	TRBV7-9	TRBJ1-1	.	CASSLAQGGRTEAFF	TGTGCCAGCAGCTTAGCACAAGGCGGGCGTACTGAAGCTTTCTTT
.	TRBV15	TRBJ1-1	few	CATSRGGAVTLEAFF	TGTGCCACCAGCAGAGGAGGGGCAGTTACCCTTGAAGCTTTCTTT
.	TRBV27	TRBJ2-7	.	CASSPSWGSSYEQYF	TGTGCCAGCAGTCCCTCGTGGGGTAGCTCCTACGAGCAGTACTTC
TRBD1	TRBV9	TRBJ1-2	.	CASSPQGVGSYGYTF	TGTGCCAGCAGCCCACAGGGGGTTGGCAGCTATGGCTACACCTTC
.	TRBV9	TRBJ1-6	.	CASSASLRGIDSPLHF	TGTGCCAGCAGCGCATCCCTAAGGGGAATAGATTCACCCCTCCACTTT
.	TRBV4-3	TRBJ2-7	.	CASSQGMIDEQYF	TGCGCCAGCAGCCAAGGCATGATAGACGAGCAGTACTTC
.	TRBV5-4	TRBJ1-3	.	CASSKTNSGNTIYF	TGTGCCAGCAGCAAGACAAACTCTGGAAACACCATATATTTT
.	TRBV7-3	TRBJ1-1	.	CASSLNQGVAFF	TGTGCCAGCAGCTTAAATCAGGGAGTAGCTTTCTTT
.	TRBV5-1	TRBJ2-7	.	CASRGSPYEQYF	TGCGCCAGCAGAGGCAGTCCGTACGAGCAGTACTTC
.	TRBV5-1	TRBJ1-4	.	CASSLPDEKLFF	TGCGCCAGCAGCTTGCCGGATGAAAAACTGTTTTTT
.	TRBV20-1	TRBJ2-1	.	CSASSGRLTSYNEQFF	TGCAGTGCTAGTAGCGGCCGGCTGACATCCTACAATGAGCAGTTCTTC
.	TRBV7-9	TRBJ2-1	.	CASSLLGGLGLNEQFF	TGTGCCAGCAGCTTACTCGGGGGCTTGGGATTGAATGAGCAGTTCTTC
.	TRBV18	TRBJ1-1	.	CASSPLGENTEAFF	TGTGCCAGCTCACCATTAGGGGAGAACACTGAAGCTTTCTTT
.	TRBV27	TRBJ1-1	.	CASSSKGGTEAFF	TGTGCCAGCAGTTCAAAAGGGGGCACTGAAGCTTTCTTT
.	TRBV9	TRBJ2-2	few	CASGKEGNLAGELFF	TGTGCCTCCGGTAAGGAGGGGAACCTCGCCGGGGAGCTGTTTTTT
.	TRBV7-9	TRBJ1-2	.	CASSQDSHGYTF	TGTGCCAGCAGTCAAGACAGCCATGGCTACACCTTC
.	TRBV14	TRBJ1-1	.	CASSQQAGTATEAFF	TGTGCCAGCAGCCAGCAAGCGGGCACGGCCACTGAAGCTTTCTTT
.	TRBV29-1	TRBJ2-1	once	CSVVGGGSYNEQFF	TGCAGCGTTGTAGGGGGAGGCTCCTACAATGAGCAGTTCTTC
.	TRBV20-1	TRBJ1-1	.	CSARRRGKAFF	TGCAGTGCTAGGAGGCGGGGTAAGGCTTTCTTT
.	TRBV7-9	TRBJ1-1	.	CASNQGGYTEAFF	TGTGCCAGCAATCAAGGGGGGTACACTGAAGCTTTCTTT
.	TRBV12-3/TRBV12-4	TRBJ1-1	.	CASSTLGNTEAFF	TGTGCCAGCAGTACTCTGGGGAACACTGAAGCTTTCTTT
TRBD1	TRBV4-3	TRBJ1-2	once	CASSPTGVLSYTF	TGCGCCAGCAGCCCGACAGGGGTCTTGAGCTACACCTTC
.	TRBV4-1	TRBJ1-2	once	CASSRDTLTSYGYTF	TGCGCCAGCAGCCGAGACACCTTAACTTCGTATGGCTACACCTTC
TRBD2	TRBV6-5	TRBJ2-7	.	CASLGHVGGEYEQYF	TGTGCCAGCCTTGGCCACGTGGGGGGGGAGTACGAGCAGTACTTC
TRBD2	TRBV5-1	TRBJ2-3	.	CASSLVKASGMDTQYF	TGCGCCAGCAGCTTGGTTAAGGCTAGCGGGATGGATACGCAGTATTTT
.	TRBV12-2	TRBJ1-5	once	CASRLARGRGHSNQPQHF	TGTGCAAGTCGCTTAGCCCGGGGCAGGGGCCATAGCAATCAGCCCCAGCATTTT
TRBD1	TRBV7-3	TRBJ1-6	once	CASSLRSPGQGTNSPLHF	TGTGCCAGCAGCTTACGTTCCCCGGGACAGGGGACTAATTCACCCCTCCACTTT
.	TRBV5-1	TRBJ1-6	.	CASSAYGGRNSPLHF	TGCGCCAGCAGCGCCTACGGGGGTAGGAATTCACCCCTCCACTTT
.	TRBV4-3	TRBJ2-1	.	CASSQDTAGNEQFF	TGCGCCAGCAGCCAAGATACAGCGGGCAATGAGCAGTTCTTC